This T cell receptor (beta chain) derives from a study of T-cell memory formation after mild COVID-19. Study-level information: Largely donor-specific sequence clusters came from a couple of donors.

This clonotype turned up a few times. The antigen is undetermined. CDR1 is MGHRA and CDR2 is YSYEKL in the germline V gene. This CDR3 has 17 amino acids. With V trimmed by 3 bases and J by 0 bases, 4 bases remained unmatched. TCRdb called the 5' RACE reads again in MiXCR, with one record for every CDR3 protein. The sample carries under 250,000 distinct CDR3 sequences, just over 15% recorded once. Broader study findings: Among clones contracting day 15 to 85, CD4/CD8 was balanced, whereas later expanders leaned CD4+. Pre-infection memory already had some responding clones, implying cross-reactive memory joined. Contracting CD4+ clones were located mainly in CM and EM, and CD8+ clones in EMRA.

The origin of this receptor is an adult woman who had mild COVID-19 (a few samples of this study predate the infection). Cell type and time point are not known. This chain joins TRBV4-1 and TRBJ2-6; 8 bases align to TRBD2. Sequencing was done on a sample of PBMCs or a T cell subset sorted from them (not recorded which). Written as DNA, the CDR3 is TGCGCCAGCAGCCAGAGGGCGGGGGGCTCTGGGGCCAACGTCCTGACTTTC. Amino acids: CASSQRAGGSGANVLTF.